A single T cell receptor beta chain is shown here with its context. Germline CDR1 reads MNHEY; CDR2 reads SVGAGI. V was pared by 5 bases and J by 4 bases, with 14 bases between. There are 14 residues in the CDR3. TCRdb's table, derived via immunoSEQ multiplex PCR, lists solely in-frame clones and lacks some. The table shows tens of thousands of clones, with around 90% occurring only once. The sample originates from a study of T cell changes during pregnancy in multiple sclerosis. This clonotype was obtained from a female donor with multiple sclerosis, enrolled in a pregnancy study. The specimen was CD4+ T cells from peripheral blood mononuclear cells, collected in the second trimester of pregnancy. The chain joins TRBV6-5 to TRBJ1-2; no clear D gene. CDR3: CASSPEYRGYGYTF. The CDR3, as DNA: TGTGCCAGCAGTCCGGAGTATAGAGGCTATGGCTACACCTTC.